This TCR beta chain was profiled in a study of vaccination and CD4 T cells after COVID-19 (dated by TCRdb to the early 2020s). For context, the study as a whole: SARS-CoV-2 positivity had been established in the convalescent patients by nasal swab PCR, and mild disease was recorded in several of these patients and severe disease in one. Six males and four females were included in the convalescent cohort, with two Hispanic individuals, seven Caucasians, two Asians and one multiracial person represented. Participants got two doses of the Pfizer-BioNTech BNT162b2 vaccine (n=8) or two doses of the Moderna mRNA-1273 vaccine (n=2). Post-COVID blood samples were collected from convalescent patients a median of roughly 100 days after diagnosis, with a range of roughly 30 to 170 days. Post-vaccine blood samples were taken a median of approximately 76 days after the second vaccine dose, with a range of about 14 to 241 days. Overlapping spike peptide pools from SARS-CoV-2 and from the common cold coronaviruses HCoV-NL63, HCoV-OC43 and HCoV-229E were used as culture stimuli. In control cultures, a CEFX viral epitope pool was used as positive control, an HIV-1 Nef peptide pool was used as negative control, or no peptide was added. In some eleven COVID-19 convalescent patients and several infection-naive healthy vaccine recipients, researchers compared the spike-specific CD4+ TCR repertoire from before mRNA vaccination with the repertoire from after.

In this sample, this clonotype turned up a few times. Its antigen is unknown. Within one base of it there is no much larger clone, and no base qualities were kept. The library was generated by PCR. DNA from cultured CD4+ T cells underwent TCR sequencing with the Oncomine TCR Beta short-read assay at the Johns Hopkins FTIC core. The QIAamp micro DNA kit was used to extract genomic DNA from the cultured CD4+ T cells. Oncomine TCR Beta libraries made from cultured CD4+ T cells were pooled using unique dual indexes and sequenced on an Illumina iSeq 100. For the original study's pipeline: Non-productive sequences were filtered out, and CDR3s that did not start with C, did not end with F or W, or were shorter than 7 amino acids were discarded. The MANAFEST web application was used to identify antigen-specific clonotypes by comparing peptide-stimulated wells against reference wells and other culture wells. For a clone to be called positive, the clone needed an FDR below 0.05, an odds ratio above 5, and a productive frequency above 0.1% in at least two of three replicate wells. Cross-reactive clonotypes were defined as significantly expanded in both SARS-CoV-2 spike wells and at least one common cold coronavirus spike condition. Levenshtein distances (stringdist) and unrooted phylogenetic trees (ape) in R version 3.6.1 were used to assess CDR3 homology. TCRdb ran its own pipeline on the public reads, namely fastp trimming at Q25 and MiXCR clone calling, and kept in-frame beta chains. For every CDR3 protein sequence, its rows merge into one entry that carries the most common genes and DNA. V and J calls and clone size were set by TCRdb, not the authors. Counted in this sample were some 4,500 distinct CDR3 sequences; about a fifth of them appeared once. The ten biggest clones cover 55% of the sample.

Including the terminal cysteine and phenylalanine, the CDR3 comprises 13 residues. Of all the DNA, just the CDR3 is kept, 39 bases in frame from base 1. Trimming takes 2 bases from V and 4 bases from J, and the germline ends sit 8 bases apart. The CDR1 and CDR2 encoded by the germline V gene are SGHNT and YENEEA. General study outcomes and caveats: Of the vaccine-specific clones found in convalescent patients, nearly all (304 of 307) were mono-reactive for SARS-CoV-2 spike instead of being cross-reactive with common cold coronaviruses. The study included relatively few convalescent patients and did not analyze early timepoints after natural infection. Although the median number of SARS-CoV-2-reactive clonotypes went up from some 23 after infection to 38 after vaccination, the increase was not significant. In convalescent patients, a median approximately 86% of post-vaccine SARS-CoV-2-reactive clones were detected only after vaccination, and vaccine-specific priming was suggested by this finding.

What the treatment or condition label conveys for this sample: roughly ten-day PBMC culture with coronavirus spike peptide pools or control peptides (ViraFEST assay). The ViraFEST assay, used in the study, expanded antigen-specific T cells with peptide pools and then identified the expanded clonotypes through TCR sequencing. Positive SARS-CoV-2 PCR tests in the convalescent patients dated from March to December 2020, before Alpha, Beta and Delta variants emerged in the United States. Each well held two million PBMCs cultured with 10 ug/ml peptide pools in IMDM containing roughly 4.7% human AB serum and 7.5 to 10 IU/ml IL-2. On days 3 and 7, half of the culture medium was replaced with fresh IL-2-containing medium. CD4+ T cells were isolated after 10 days of culture through negative selection using the EasySep CD4+ T cell isolation kit. Ficoll-Paque Plus gradient centrifugation was used to isolate PBMCs from whole blood, and the isolated PBMCs were then either used fresh or cryopreserved at -140C. Each culture condition was generally run in triplicate wells.

This specimen consisted of CD4+ T cells from blood, cultured in vitro, obtained after SARS-CoV-2 vaccination. The receptor was isolated from a human donor who had recovered from COVID-19. This sequence uses TRBV11-3 and TRBJ1-1; the D segment could be TRBD1, given 5 matching bases. The CDR3 has the sequence CASSLSGGTEAFF. At the DNA level, the sequence is TGTGCCAGCAGCTTATCCGGGGGCACTGAAGCTTTCTTT. The reference TRBV11-3 and TRBJ1-1 proteins fill in what lies around the CDR3, so the full variable domain reads EAGVVQSPRYKIIEKKQPVAFWCNPISGHNTLYWYLQNLGQGPELLIRYENEEAVDDSQLPKDRFSAERLKGVDSTLKIQPAELGDSAVYLCASSLSGGTEAFFGQGTRLTVV.